This T cell receptor beta chain came from a study of cytomegalovirus exposure and HLA in healthy donors. Overall study results and limits: The classifier reportedly diagnosed cytomegalovirus status with high sensitivity and specificity.

V was shortened by 8 bases and J by 1 base, with 8 bases between the two germline ends. CDR1 is SNHLY, CDR2 FYNNEI, per germline. The CDR3 runs 12 residues. The protocol was immunoSEQ multiplex PCR, while the TCRdb copy is restricted to in-frame clones and leaves out a portion. The sample consists of more than 80,000 clones, 90% to 97% of them appearing once. Of note for this clone: The antigen is undetermined.

The chain has TRBV2 and TRBJ2-5, with D maybe TRBD1 (5 bases). Material: PBMCs. The receptor was isolated from a woman aged 18-29 years in good health and CMV-seronegative. The CDR3 nucleotides read TGTGCCAGCCAGGGTCTCCAAGAGACCCAGTACTTC. Translating gives CASQGLQETQYF.